The clone carrying this T cell receptor (beta chain) occurred once. The antigen remains undetermined. For every sample, 75,000 to 100,000 TCR templates were assayed. Assay used: immunoSEQ multiplex PCR; TCRdb lists only in-frame clones, some missing. The sample yields approximately 75,000 clones, 90% to 95% seen once. This sample was included in a study of siplizumab effects on memory and regulatory T cells. Findings of the study overall: Memory cells seemed less diverse than naive T cells, which also seemed major contributors to the alloresponse. Naive versus memory phenotype went unassigned for roughly 75-96% of proliferating CD4+ or CD8+ clones.

The germline V gene encodes CDR1 LNHDA and CDR2 SQIVND (reference sequence). V lost 7 bases and J lost 2; bases outside the gene matches: 6. The CDR3 covers 16 residues. Input material: CD8+ T cells sorted from blood. The chain uses TRBV19 and TRBJ2-5; TRBD2 agrees at 14 bases. The TCR sequence derives from a human donor in good health. CDR3 sequence: CASTPGTSGGQETQYF. The CDR3 bases are TGTGCCAGTACCCCCGGGACTAGCGGGGGTCAAGAGACCCAGTACTTC. Based on the CDR3 plus reference TRBV19 and TRBJ2-5, the full variable domain is DGGITQSPKYLFRKEGQNVTLSCEQNLNHDAMYWYRQDPGQGLRLIYYSQIVNDFQKGDIAEGYSVSREKKESFPLTVTSAQKNPTAFYLCASTPGTSGGQETQYFGPGTRLLVL.